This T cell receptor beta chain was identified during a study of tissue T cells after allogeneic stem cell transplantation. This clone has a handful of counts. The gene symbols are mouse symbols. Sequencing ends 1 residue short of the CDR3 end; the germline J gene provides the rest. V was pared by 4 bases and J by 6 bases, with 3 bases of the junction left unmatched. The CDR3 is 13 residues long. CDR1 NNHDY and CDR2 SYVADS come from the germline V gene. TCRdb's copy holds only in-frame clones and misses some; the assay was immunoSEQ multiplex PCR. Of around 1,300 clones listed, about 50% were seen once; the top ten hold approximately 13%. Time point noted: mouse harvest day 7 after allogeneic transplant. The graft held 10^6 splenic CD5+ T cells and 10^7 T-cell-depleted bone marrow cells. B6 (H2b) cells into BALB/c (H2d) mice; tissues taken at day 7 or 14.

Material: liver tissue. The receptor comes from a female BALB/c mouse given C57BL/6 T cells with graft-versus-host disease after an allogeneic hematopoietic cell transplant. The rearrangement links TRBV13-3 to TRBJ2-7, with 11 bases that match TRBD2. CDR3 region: CASSTGGALEQYF. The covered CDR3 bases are TGTGCCAGCAGTACTGGGGGGGCGCTTGAACAGTAC.